This entry lists 7 T cell receptor beta chains sequenced from one sample in a study of blood T cell repertoires in COVID-19. Assay: immunoSEQ multiplex PCR; the TCRdb copy retains only in-frame clones and omits some. This table holds 65,000 to 75,000 clones, about 83% found once. Sequencing was performed on peripheral blood. These TCRs come from a man aged 80 or over with acute or convalescent COVID-19.

The CDR3, as DNA: TGTGCCAGCAGTGTGGCACCCAATCAGCCCCAGCATTTT. It encodes CASSVAPNQPQHF. The gene calls are TRBV28 and TRBJ1-5; no clear D. Per the germline V gene, CDR1 is MDHEN and CDR2 is SYDVKM. CDR3 length: 13 residues. Trimming took off 5 bases at V and 3 bases at J, with 8 bases between the two ends.

The chain uses TRBV7-8 and TRBJ1-5; perhaps TRBD1 as D (6 bases). The V end was cut by 5 bases, the J end by 4 bases, with 15 bases between. The CDR3 extends over 15 amino acids. In germline, CDR1 is SGHVS, CDR2 FQNEAQ. CDR3 protein: CASSPPGTGNQPQHF. The CDR3 region has the DNA TGTGCCAGCAGCCCCCCCGGTACAGGGAATCAGCCCCAGCATTTT.

The rearrangement uses TRBV28 and TRBJ2-7; a weak D match, TRBD2 (5 bases). V lost 3 bases and J lost 0, with 12 bases in between. Germline V gene lookup returns CDR1 MDHEN and CDR2 SYDVKM. The CDR3 spans 15 residues. DNA of the CDR3: TGTGCCAGCAGTTTGCGGGCGGCCAACTCCTACGAGCAGTACTTC. Protein product: CASSLRAANSYEQYF.

The chain recombines TRBV6-5 with TRBJ2-7; D possibly corresponds to TRBD2 (5 bases). Germline V gene sequence: CDR1 MNHEY, CDR2 SVGAGI. The CDR3 has 14 residues. V gave up 0 bases and J gave up 1 base, with 7 bases separating them. CDR3 residues: CASSYSGGSYEQYF. DNA for the CDR3: TGTGCCAGCAGTTACTCAGGAGGATCCTACGAGCAGTACTTC.

The chain combines TRBV11-2 with TRBJ1-2; the D gene is possibly TRBD1 (5 bases). The V and J ends lost 5 bases and 0 bases respectively, with 10 bases between them. The germline V gene has CDR1 SGHAT and CDR2 FQNNGV. The CDR3 sequence is 14 residues long. In DNA form, the CDR3 reads TGTGCCAGCAGCATCGGGGGGACTAACTATGGCTACACCTTC. Encoded protein: CASSIGGTNYGYTF.

The rearrangement links TRBV5-4 to TRBJ1-6; 8 positions match TRBD1. Germline-derived CDR1 and CDR2 are SGHNT and YYREEE (reference sequence). The CDR3 length is 16 residues. V was clipped by 3 bases and J by 8 bases; unmatched bases: 10. Written as DNA, the CDR3 is TGTGCCAGCAGCTCGATGTCAGGGGGCTTAGATTCACCCCTCCACTTT. This encodes CASSSMSGGLDSPLHF.

The chain recombines TRBV6-2 or TRBV6-3 with TRBJ2-7; D gene uncertain. The CDR3 totals 12 residues. Trimming shortened V by 5 bases and J by 3 bases, and 8 bases separated the two germline ends. Germline V gives CDR1 MNHEY, CDR2 SVGEGT. CDR3 loop: CASSLAGYEQYF. CDR3 DNA sequence: TGTGCCAGCAGTCTCGCCGGCTACGAGCAGTACTTC.